These T cell receptor beta chains were read from a single sample in a study of CD8 T cells in Susac syndrome. In TCRdb, the immunoSEQ multiplex PCR reads were re-called with MiXCR into one record per CDR3 protein. Of around 70,000 distinct CDR3 sequences listed, roughly 94% are singletons. The specimen sequenced was CD8+ T cells from PBMCs. The receptor source for this set is a human donor with multiple sclerosis. Both conserved end residues are part of each CDR3. The order of the fields is CDR3 DNA, CDR3 protein, D gene, CDR3 length, V gene, J gene, clone size. The D gene is left open where the match is weak. Clone size appears in some rows only: once, few, many, or a class for an expanded clone.

cdr3_nt: TGTGCCAGCAGGGGGGACTATAGCAATCAGCCCCAGCATTTT
cdr3_aa: CASRGDYSNQPQHF
d_call: -
cdr3_length: 14
v_call: TRBV12-3/TRBV12-4
j_call: TRBJ1-5
clone_size: -

cdr3_nt: TGCGCCAGCAGCCAAGCCGGGGGGGACCAAGAGACCCAGTACTTC
cdr3_aa: CASSQAGGDQETQYF
d_call: TRBD2
cdr3_length: 15
v_call: TRBV4-3
j_call: TRBJ2-5
clone_size: -

cdr3_nt: TGTGCCAGTAGTATAGCCCCGACAGGGCCTGAAGCTTTCTTT
cdr3_aa: CASSIAPTGPEAFF
d_call: TRBD1
cdr3_length: 14
v_call: TRBV19
j_call: TRBJ1-1
clone_size: -

cdr3_nt: TGTGCCAGCAGCCAAGAGGATGGCTACACCTTC
cdr3_aa: CASSQEDGYTF
d_call: -
cdr3_length: 11
v_call: TRBV2
j_call: TRBJ1-2
clone_size: -

cdr3_nt: TGTGCCAGCAGCTTTTCGGGGGGGCTGAATGAGCAGTTCTTC
cdr3_aa: CASSFSGGLNEQFF
d_call: TRBD2
cdr3_length: 14
v_call: TRBV7-3
j_call: TRBJ2-1
clone_size: once

cdr3_nt: TGTGCCAGCAGTGACGATTTAAATGAGCAGTTCTTC
cdr3_aa: CASSDDLNEQFF
d_call: -
cdr3_length: 12
v_call: TRBV27
j_call: TRBJ2-1
clone_size: once

cdr3_nt: TGTGCCAGCAGCCTCGGGACAGACTACAATGAGCAGTTCTTC
cdr3_aa: CASSLGTDYNEQFF
d_call: TRBD1
cdr3_length: 14
v_call: TRBV5-6
j_call: TRBJ2-1
clone_size: once

cdr3_nt: TGTGCCAGCATGGTTGGCCCTGAAGCTTTCTTT
cdr3_aa: CASMVGPEAFF
d_call: -
cdr3_length: 11
v_call: TRBV27
j_call: TRBJ1-1
clone_size: -

cdr3_nt: TGTGCCAGCAGTTTAACGGGGGGGATCACAGATACGCAGTATTTT
cdr3_aa: CASSLTGGITDTQYF
d_call: TRBD2
cdr3_length: 15
v_call: TRBV12-3/TRBV12-4
j_call: TRBJ2-3
clone_size: few

cdr3_nt: TGTGCCAGCAGTTATAGCAGTGTCTACGAAGAGCAGTACTTC
cdr3_aa: CASSYSSVYEEQYF
d_call: -
cdr3_length: 14
v_call: TRBV27
j_call: TRBJ2-7
clone_size: -

cdr3_nt: TGTGCCAGTAGTACGGACGATTACAATGAGCAGTTCTTC
cdr3_aa: CASSTDDYNEQFF
d_call: -
cdr3_length: 13
v_call: TRBV19
j_call: TRBJ2-1
clone_size: -

cdr3_nt: TGTGCCAGCAGCGTCTCACTAGCAGGCTCGGCTGAGCAGTTCTTC
cdr3_aa: CASSVSLAGSAEQFF
d_call: -
cdr3_length: 15
v_call: TRBV9
j_call: TRBJ2-1
clone_size: -

cdr3_nt: TGTGCCACCAGTGACTCCGGGACAGGAGACTATGGCTACACCTTC
cdr3_aa: CATSDSGTGDYGYTF
d_call: TRBD1
cdr3_length: 15
v_call: TRBV24-1
j_call: TRBJ1-2
clone_size: -

cdr3_nt: TGCAGTGCTAGAGACGGCGGGAGTGGGGAAGAGACCCAGTACTTC
cdr3_aa: CSARDGGSGEETQYF
d_call: TRBD2
cdr3_length: 15
v_call: TRBV20-1
j_call: TRBJ2-5
clone_size: -

cdr3_nt: TGTGCCAGCAGTTACGGATTTGAGCAGTTCTTC
cdr3_aa: CASSYGFEQFF
d_call: -
cdr3_length: 11
v_call: TRBV6-5
j_call: TRBJ2-1
clone_size: -

cdr3_nt: TGCAGTGCTAGAGATTCAACAGGGTTATATGAAAAACTGTTTTTT
cdr3_aa: CSARDSTGLYEKLFF
d_call: -
cdr3_length: 15
v_call: TRBV20-1
j_call: TRBJ1-4
clone_size: -

cdr3_nt: TGCAGTGCTCCCTCGTGGCAGACTAGCGGTAAAGAGACCCAGTACTTC
cdr3_aa: CSAPSWQTSGKETQYF
d_call: TRBD2
cdr3_length: 16
v_call: TRBV20-1
j_call: TRBJ2-5
clone_size: -

cdr3_nt: TGTGCCAGTTCCGGGCCAGGGCCCTACGAGCAGTACTTC
cdr3_aa: CASSGPGPYEQYF
d_call: -
cdr3_length: 13
v_call: TRBV27
j_call: TRBJ2-7
clone_size: -

cdr3_nt: TGTGCCAGCAGCCAAGCTACTAGCGGGAGCGAGCAGTACTTC
cdr3_aa: CASSQATSGSEQYF
d_call: TRBD2
cdr3_length: 14
v_call: TRBV14
j_call: TRBJ2-7
clone_size: -

cdr3_nt: TGTGCCAGCAGCGTAGAAACAGGGGTGACTTACGAGCAGTACTTC
cdr3_aa: CASSVETGVTYEQYF
d_call: TRBD1
cdr3_length: 15
v_call: TRBV9
j_call: TRBJ2-7
clone_size: once

cdr3_nt: TGTGCCAGCCGACCTACAGTGGGGGGGACAGACTTTATGAACACTGAAGCTTTCTTT
cdr3_aa: CASRPTVGGTDFMNTEAFF
d_call: TRBD1
cdr3_length: 19
v_call: TRBV12-3/TRBV12-4
j_call: TRBJ1-1
clone_size: -

cdr3_nt: TGTGCCAGCATGATTGGGGGAGGGACTTTTGAAGCTTTCTTT
cdr3_aa: CASMIGGGTFEAFF
d_call: -
cdr3_length: 14
v_call: TRBV13
j_call: TRBJ1-1
clone_size: -

cdr3_nt: TGTGCCAGCAGCTTAGGGACAGGGAACACTGAAGCTTTCTTT
cdr3_aa: CASSLGTGNTEAFF
d_call: TRBD1
cdr3_length: 14
v_call: TRBV7-2
j_call: TRBJ1-1
clone_size: -

cdr3_nt: TGCGCCAGCAGCCATCGACAGGGGTCGAACACTGAAGCTTTCTTT
cdr3_aa: CASSHRQGSNTEAFF
d_call: TRBD1
cdr3_length: 15
v_call: TRBV4-3
j_call: TRBJ1-1
clone_size: -

cdr3_nt: TGTGCCAGCAGTTTCTGGGCCGGGCAAGAAAAACTGTTTTTT
cdr3_aa: CASSFWAGQEKLFF
d_call: -
cdr3_length: 14
v_call: TRBV12-3/TRBV12-4
j_call: TRBJ1-4
clone_size: -

cdr3_nt: TGTGCCAGCAGCTTAGGAGGGTTTAGCTCCTACGAGCAGTACTTC
cdr3_aa: CASSLGGFSSYEQYF
d_call: -
cdr3_length: 15
v_call: TRBV7-9
j_call: TRBJ2-7
clone_size: -

cdr3_nt: TGTGCCAGCAGTTTAGTGGCAAACAATTCACCCCTCCACTTT
cdr3_aa: CASSLVANNSPLHF
d_call: -
cdr3_length: 14
v_call: TRBV27
j_call: TRBJ1-6
clone_size: -

cdr3_nt: TGTGCCAGCAGCCAAGCCCTTTGGGGCAATGAGCAGTTCTTC
cdr3_aa: CASSQALWGNEQFF
d_call: -
cdr3_length: 14
v_call: TRBV3-1
j_call: TRBJ2-1
clone_size: -

cdr3_nt: TGTGCCAGCAGCCCGGACAGATATCCCTACGAGCAGTACTTC
cdr3_aa: CASSPDRYPYEQYF
d_call: -
cdr3_length: 14
v_call: TRBV7-9
j_call: TRBJ2-7
clone_size: -

cdr3_nt: TGTGCCAGCAGCTCAAGACAAGCGGGAGATGGGAATGAGCAGTTCTTC
cdr3_aa: CASSSRQAGDGNEQFF
d_call: TRBD2
cdr3_length: 16
v_call: TRBV7-9
j_call: TRBJ2-1
clone_size: -

cdr3_nt: TGTGCCTGGGGGGTGGGAGGAACTATCCAGCATTTT
cdr3_aa: CAWGVGGTIQHF
d_call: -
cdr3_length: 12
v_call: TRBV30
j_call: TRBJ1-5
clone_size: -

cdr3_nt: TGTGCCAGTAGTACCCGCACCTTCACTAGCGACTACGAGCAGTACTTC
cdr3_aa: CASSTRTFTSDYEQYF
d_call: TRBD2
cdr3_length: 16
v_call: TRBV19
j_call: TRBJ2-7
clone_size: -

cdr3_nt: TGCAGCGTTGAAGATCCCGGAGGGGTCGGCTACACCTTC
cdr3_aa: CSVEDPGGVGYTF
d_call: -
cdr3_length: 13
v_call: TRBV29-1
j_call: TRBJ1-2
clone_size: -

cdr3_nt: TGCAGCGTTGAAGAGGACAGGGACTATGGCTACACCTTC
cdr3_aa: CSVEEDRDYGYTF
d_call: TRBD1
cdr3_length: 13
v_call: TRBV29-1
j_call: TRBJ1-2
clone_size: -

cdr3_nt: TGTGCCAGCAGACCCACAGGGAACACTGAAGCTTTCTTT
cdr3_aa: CASRPTGNTEAFF
d_call: -
cdr3_length: 13
v_call: TRBV7-2
j_call: TRBJ1-1
clone_size: -

cdr3_nt: TGTGCCAGCAAATGGGCCACTCGGGGAGTCCGGGAGACCCAGTACTTC
cdr3_aa: CASKWATRGVRETQYF
d_call: -
cdr3_length: 16
v_call: TRBV6-1
j_call: TRBJ2-5
clone_size: -

cdr3_nt: TGTGCCAGCAGTTATCGGCCTGGGAGCTACGAGCAGTACTTC
cdr3_aa: CASSYRPGSYEQYF
d_call: -
cdr3_length: 14
v_call: TRBV2
j_call: TRBJ2-7
clone_size: -

cdr3_nt: TGTGCCAGCGGAGGAGAAGTAGATACGCAGTATTTT
cdr3_aa: CASGGEVDTQYF
d_call: -
cdr3_length: 12
v_call: TRBV27
j_call: TRBJ2-3
clone_size: -

cdr3_nt: TGTGCCACCAGCAGAGATAGCAGCGGGGCTGATACGCAGTATTTT
cdr3_aa: CATSRDSSGADTQYF
d_call: TRBD2
cdr3_length: 15
v_call: TRBV15
j_call: TRBJ2-3
clone_size: -

cdr3_nt: TGTGCTAGTAGTGACAGGGGAGGTTACGAGCAGTACTTC
cdr3_aa: CASSDRGGYEQYF
d_call: TRBD1
cdr3_length: 13
v_call: TRBV12-5
j_call: TRBJ2-7
clone_size: few

cdr3_nt: TGTGCCAGCAGCTCGGGGGACTCCTACGAGCAGTACTTC
cdr3_aa: CASSSGDSYEQYF
d_call: -
cdr3_length: 13
v_call: TRBV11-2
j_call: TRBJ2-7
clone_size: -

cdr3_nt: TGTGCCAGCAGCCCTATCAGACAGGGGAGCACCGGGGAGCTGTTTTTT
cdr3_aa: CASSPIRQGSTGELFF
d_call: TRBD1
cdr3_length: 16
v_call: TRBV13
j_call: TRBJ2-2
clone_size: -

cdr3_nt: TGTGCCAGCAGCATGGGACAGACATACGAGCAGTACTTC
cdr3_aa: CASSMGQTYEQYF
d_call: TRBD1
cdr3_length: 13
v_call: TRBV27
j_call: TRBJ2-7
clone_size: -

cdr3_nt: TGTGCCAGCAGGTCCGGGGGGCTGGGTGGCTACACCTTC
cdr3_aa: CASRSGGLGGYTF
d_call: -
cdr3_length: 13
v_call: TRBV28
j_call: TRBJ1-2
clone_size: -

cdr3_nt: TGTGCCAGCAGCTTAGAGCAGGGGGCATTGGCAGATACGCAGTATTTT
cdr3_aa: CASSLEQGALADTQYF
d_call: TRBD1
cdr3_length: 16
v_call: TRBV13
j_call: TRBJ2-3
clone_size: -

cdr3_nt: TGTGCCAGCAGCTTCGGACAGGGGACCTACGAGCAGTACTTC
cdr3_aa: CASSFGQGTYEQYF
d_call: TRBD1
cdr3_length: 14
v_call: TRBV11-2
j_call: TRBJ2-7
clone_size: few

cdr3_nt: TGTGCCAGCAGCCCCGGTTCTAATGAGCAGTTCTTC
cdr3_aa: CASSPGSNEQFF
d_call: -
cdr3_length: 12
v_call: TRBV7-9
j_call: TRBJ2-1
clone_size: -

cdr3_nt: TGTGCCAGCACCCAACAGGGGAATCCCTACGAGCAGTACTTC
cdr3_aa: CASTQQGNPYEQYF
d_call: TRBD1
cdr3_length: 14
v_call: TRBV27
j_call: TRBJ2-7
clone_size: -

cdr3_nt: TGTGCCAGCAGAGCCCCGGGGTTCCATGGCTACACCTTC
cdr3_aa: CASRAPGFHGYTF
d_call: -
cdr3_length: 13
v_call: TRBV27
j_call: TRBJ1-2
clone_size: -

cdr3_nt: TGTGCCAGCAGCTTACATGCTTCCTTCACGCGGTTTAGTTCACCCCTCCACTTT
cdr3_aa: CASSLHASFTRFSSPLHF
d_call: -
cdr3_length: 18
v_call: TRBV11-2
j_call: TRBJ1-6
clone_size: -

cdr3_nt: TGTGCCAGCAGTTTAGCAGGGATGCAGCCCCAGCATTTT
cdr3_aa: CASSLAGMQPQHF
d_call: -
cdr3_length: 13
v_call: TRBV12-3/TRBV12-4
j_call: TRBJ1-5
clone_size: -

cdr3_nt: TGTGCCAGCAGGGACCTTACAGGGATATATGGCTACACCTTC
cdr3_aa: CASRDLTGIYGYTF
d_call: -
cdr3_length: 14
v_call: TRBV5-4
j_call: TRBJ1-2
clone_size: -

cdr3_nt: TGTGCCAGCAGAACAGGGGGGAACACTGAAGCTTTCTTT
cdr3_aa: CASRTGGNTEAFF
d_call: TRBD1
cdr3_length: 13
v_call: TRBV7-9
j_call: TRBJ1-1
clone_size: -

cdr3_nt: TGTGCCAGCAGCCCTGGGACAGCGAGCAATCAGCCCCAGCATTTT
cdr3_aa: CASSPGTASNQPQHF
d_call: TRBD1
cdr3_length: 15
v_call: TRBV7-2
j_call: TRBJ1-5
clone_size: -